This T cell receptor beta chain emerged from a study of metastatic and nonmetastatic thyroid tumors. Overall study findings and caveats: Reports indicated that malignant thyroid tumors showed significantly higher TCR beta diversity than benign nodules did, in blood and tumor.

Each patient went into thyroid surgery without having received any treatment. Of note for this clone: No antigen is known for it.

TCRdb re-analyzed the PCR reads using MiXCR. Altogether approximately 58,000 clones are present, more than 20% being singletons, with the ten largest covering 3.5% to 5%. The ends lost 10 bases at V and 2 bases at J; junction bases unmatched: 14. There are 15 residues in the CDR3. Germline assignment: CDR1 SGHRS and CDR2 YFSETQ. The specimen sequenced was blood. This TCR came from a female donor with papillary thyroid cancer or a benign thyroid nodule (not recorded which). Some clones in this sample may be carry-over from other donors' samples. The rearrangement joins TRBV5-1 to TRBJ2-7, with 8 bases that match TRBD2. CDR3: CAGIPGGAGAYEQYF. The CDR3 bases are TGCGCCGGCATCCCCGGGGGAGCGGGAGCCTACGAGCAGTACTTC.